A selection of T cell receptor beta chains follows, all from one sample in a study of blood T cells in healthy people across ages. TCRdb fed the 5' RACE reads into MiXCR, producing one record per CDR3 protein. The table lists more than 700,000 distinct CDR3 sequences, about 45% of them singletons. The sequencing input was blood. The receptor source for this set is a man older than 75 in good health. CDR3s include the opening cysteine and the closing phenylalanine or tryptophan. Each record gives: J gene, clone size, V gene, D gene, CDR3 DNA, CDR3 protein. D genes are given only for firm matches. Size is omitted from some rows. Given values are once, few, many or a class for expanded clones.

TRBJ1-1 - TRBV27 - TGTGCCAGCAGATTGGACAGAGAAGCTTTCTTT CASRLDREAFF
TRBJ2-7 - TRBV3-1 - TGTGCCAGCAGCCAAGGTTGGGCCTCCTACGAGCAGTACTTC CASSQGWASYEQYF
TRBJ1-1 - TRBV19 - TGTGCCAGTAGTATAGCGGAAAACACTGAAGCTTTCTTT CASSIAENTEAFF
TRBJ2-7 few TRBV7-2 TRBD2 TGTGCCAGCAGCTTTTCTCACGCTAGCGGGAGGGCCGAGCAGTACTTC CASSFSHASGRAEQYF
TRBJ2-7 many TRBV29-1 TRBD2 TGCAGCGTTGAAGGGCCGGGAGGCTCCTACGAGCAGTACTTC CSVEGPGGSYEQYF
TRBJ2-5 - TRBV7-2 TRBD1 TGTGCCAGCACCCCAGAACACAGGGGGCCCCAGTACTTC CASTPEHRGPQYF
TRBJ2-3 few TRBV9 - TGTGCCAGCAGCGTAACGGGAACCGGCGGGGATACGCAGTATTTT CASSVTGTGGDTQYF
TRBJ1-1 once TRBV18 - TGTGCCAGCTCATCCAACCGGGACAACACTGAAGCTTTCTTT CASSSNRDNTEAFF
TRBJ2-1 - TRBV7-2 TRBD2 TGTGACAGCAGCTTACGGAGCGGGAGGGTTCTCCAAGAGACCCAGTTCTTC CDSSLRSGRVLQETQFF
TRBJ2-1 - TRBV3-1 TRBD2 TGTGCCAGCAGCGACACCGCTAGCGGATCTTACAATGAGCAGTTCTTC CASSDTASGSYNEQFF
TRBJ2-5 - TRBV4-2 - TGTGCCAGCAGCTACGCTTCCCTAGGAGGGGGGGGGGAGACCCAGTACTTC CASSYASLGGGGETQYF
TRBJ2-3 - TRBV29-1 - TGCAGCGTTGCCCTACTGACAGGTCTGAGGGGCACAGATACGCAGTATTTT CSVALLTGLRGTDTQYF
TRBJ2-1 few TRBV20-1 - TGCAGTGCTAGAGATCCCGGGGCCCGGTGGGGTGAGCAGTTCTTC CSARDPGARWGEQFF
TRBJ1-2 - TRBV27 - TGTGCCAGCAGTCCTTACCTGCCAGGGAACTATGGCTACACCTTC CASSPYLPGNYGYTF
TRBJ1-1 once TRBV20-1 TRBD1 TGCAGTGCTAGATTGCTACAGGGGGACACTGAAGCTTTCTTT CSARLLQGDTEAFF
TRBJ2-5 - TRBV5-1 TRBD2 TGCGCCAGCAGCGTTAGCGGGAGCCCCCAAGAGACCCAGTACTTC CASSVSGSPQETQYF
TRBJ1-5 - TRBV5-1 - TGCGCCAGCAGGGGGGGAGACAATCAGCCCCAGCATTTT CASRGGDNQPQHF
TRBJ2-5 - TRBV29-1 - TGCAGCGTTGAAGCCGATAAGGGGCCGGAGACCCAGTACTTC CSVEADKGPETQYF
TRBJ2-2 - TRBV3-1 - TGTGCCAGCAGCCATGGGGGTATGACCGGGGAGCTGTTTTTT CASSHGGMTGELFF
TRBJ2-7 once TRBV10-2 - TGCGCCTGCAGTGAAGGGGGGACTACCGCCTACGAGCAGTACTTC CACSEGGTTAYEQYF
TRBJ2-7 once TRBV5-1 - TGCGCCAGCAGCCTGGCCACTAGAGCAAGGGACAATGAGCAGTACTTC CASSLATRARDNEQYF
TRBJ2-1 once TRBV15 - TGTGCCACCAGCAGAGTTCGGGGGCCCTACAATGAGCAGTTCTTC CATSRVRGPYNEQFF
TRBJ2-1 - TRBV7-2 - TGTGCCAGCAGCTTAGGGGCTAGCAGATACAATGAGCAGTTCTTC CASSLGASRYNEQFF
TRBJ2-3 - TRBV12-3/TRBV12-4 - TGTGCCAGCAGTTTAGTGACGGCCAGCGTGACCGCAGATACGCAGTATTTT CASSLVTASVTADTQYF
TRBJ2-3 - TRBV9 TRBD2 TGTGCCAGCAGTGGGACTAGCGAGGCAGATACGCAGTATTTT CASSGTSEADTQYF
TRBJ2-5 - TRBV29-1 TRBD1 TGCAGCGTGGGGCGGGACAGGGTTGACGAACAGTACTTC CSVGRDRVDEQYF
TRBJ1-4 - TRBV12-3/TRBV12-4 - TGTGCCAGCAGTTTTGGGTCTAATGAAAAACTGTTTTTT CASSFGSNEKLFF
TRBJ2-7 many TRBV7-2 - TGTGCCAGCAGCCCCCTTTTGAGTCTTCCCCTGGAGCAGTACTTC CASSPLLSLPLEQYF
TRBJ2-5 many TRBV5-1 - TGCGCCAGCAGCTTGTTGGATCAACAAGAGACCCAGTACTTC CASSLLDQQETQYF
TRBJ1-1 - TRBV29-1 - TGCAGCGCCTCGACCCCTGGCACTGAAGCTTTCTTT CSASTPGTEAFF
TRBJ2-6 - TRBV2 - TGTGCCAGCAGTGAAGCTCGGCAGGGGTACGGGGCCAACGTCCTGACTTTC CASSEARQGYGANVLTF
TRBJ2-7 few TRBV5-1 - TGCGCCAGCAGCCCAGACGGATATTCCTACGAGCAGTACTTC CASSPDGYSYEQYF